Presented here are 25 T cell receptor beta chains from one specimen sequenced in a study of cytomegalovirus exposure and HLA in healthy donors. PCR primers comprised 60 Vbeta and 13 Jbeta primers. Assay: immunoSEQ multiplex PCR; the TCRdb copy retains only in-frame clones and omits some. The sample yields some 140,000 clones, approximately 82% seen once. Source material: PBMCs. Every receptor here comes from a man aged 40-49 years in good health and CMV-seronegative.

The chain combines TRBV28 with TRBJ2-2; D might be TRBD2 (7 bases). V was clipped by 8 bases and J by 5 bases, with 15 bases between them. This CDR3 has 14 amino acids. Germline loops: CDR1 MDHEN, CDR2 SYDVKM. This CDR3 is CASFRGGVTGELFF. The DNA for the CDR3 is TGTGCCAGCTTTCGAGGGGGGGTGACCGGGGAGCTGTTTTTT.

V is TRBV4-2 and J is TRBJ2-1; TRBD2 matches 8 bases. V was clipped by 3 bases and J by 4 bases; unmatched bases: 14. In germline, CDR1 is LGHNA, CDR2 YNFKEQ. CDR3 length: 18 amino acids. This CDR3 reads CASSQDPYPGGVYNEQFF. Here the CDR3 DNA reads TGTGCCAGCAGCCAGGACCCTTATCCGGGAGGGGTATACAATGAGCAGTTCTTC.

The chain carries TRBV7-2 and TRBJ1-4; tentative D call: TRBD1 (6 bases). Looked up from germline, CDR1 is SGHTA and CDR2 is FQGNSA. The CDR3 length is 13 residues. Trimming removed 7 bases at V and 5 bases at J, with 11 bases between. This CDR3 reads CASTSGHNEKLFF. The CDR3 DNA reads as TGTGCCAGCACCTCGGGACACAATGAAAAACTGTTTTTT.

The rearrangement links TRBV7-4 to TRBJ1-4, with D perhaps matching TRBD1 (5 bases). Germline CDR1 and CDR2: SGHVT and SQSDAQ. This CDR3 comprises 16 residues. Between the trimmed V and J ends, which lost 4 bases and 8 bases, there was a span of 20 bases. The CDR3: CASSSPAGPLEEKLFF. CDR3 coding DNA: TGTGCCAGCAGCTCACCAGCGGGGCCTTTGGAGGAAAAACTGTTTTTT.

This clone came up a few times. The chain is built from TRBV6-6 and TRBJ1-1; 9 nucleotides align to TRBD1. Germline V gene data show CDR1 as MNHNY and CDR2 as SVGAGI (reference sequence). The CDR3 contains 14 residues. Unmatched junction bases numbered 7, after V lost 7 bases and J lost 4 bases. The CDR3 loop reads CASTRQGEGTEAFF. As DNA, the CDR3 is TGTGCCAGCACTCGACAGGGGGAGGGCACTGAAGCTTTCTTT.

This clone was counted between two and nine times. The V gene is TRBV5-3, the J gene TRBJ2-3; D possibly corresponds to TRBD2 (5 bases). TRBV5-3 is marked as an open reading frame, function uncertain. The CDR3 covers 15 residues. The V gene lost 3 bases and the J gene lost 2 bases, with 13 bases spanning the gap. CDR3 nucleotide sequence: TGTGCCAGAAGCTCGGGGTCGGCGATCACAGATACGCAGTATTTT. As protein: CARSSGSAITDTQYF.

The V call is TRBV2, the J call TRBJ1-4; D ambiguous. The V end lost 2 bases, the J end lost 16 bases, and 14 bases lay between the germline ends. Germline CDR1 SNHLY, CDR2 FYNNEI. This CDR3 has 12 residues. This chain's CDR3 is CASSENNEKPFF. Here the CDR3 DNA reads TGTGCCAGCAGTGAAAATAATGAAAAGCCGTTTTTT. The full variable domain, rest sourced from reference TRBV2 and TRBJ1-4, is EPEVTQTPSHQVTQMGQEVILRCVPISNHLYFYWYRQILGQKVEFLVSFYNNEISEKSEIFDDQFSVERPDGSNFTLKIRSTKLEDSAMYFCASSENNEKPFFGSGTQLSVL.

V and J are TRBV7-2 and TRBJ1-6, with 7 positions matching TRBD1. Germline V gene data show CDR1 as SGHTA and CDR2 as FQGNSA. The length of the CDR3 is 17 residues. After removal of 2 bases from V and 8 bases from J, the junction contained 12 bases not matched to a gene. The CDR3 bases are TGTGCCAGCAGCTTAAGAGTCCCCCGGGACAGCGATTCACCCCTCCACTTT. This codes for CASSLRVPRDSDSPLHF.

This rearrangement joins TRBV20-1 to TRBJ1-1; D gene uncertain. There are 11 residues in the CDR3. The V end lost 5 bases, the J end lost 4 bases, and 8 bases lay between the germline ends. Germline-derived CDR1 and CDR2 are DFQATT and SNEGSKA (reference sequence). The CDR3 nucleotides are TGCAGTGCTTCCAGAGGCACTGAAGCTTTCTTT. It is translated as CSASRGTEAFF.

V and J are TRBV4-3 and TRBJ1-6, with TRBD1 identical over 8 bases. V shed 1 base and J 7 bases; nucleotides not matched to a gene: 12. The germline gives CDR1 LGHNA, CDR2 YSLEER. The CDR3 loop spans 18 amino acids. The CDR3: CASSQGTTGEGPNSPLHF. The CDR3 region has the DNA TGCGCCAGCAGCCAAGGGACGACAGGGGAAGGCCCCAATTCACCCCTCCACTTT.

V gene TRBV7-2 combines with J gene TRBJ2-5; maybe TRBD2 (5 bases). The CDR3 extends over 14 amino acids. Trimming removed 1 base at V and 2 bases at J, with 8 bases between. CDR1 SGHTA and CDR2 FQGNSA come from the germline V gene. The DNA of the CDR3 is TGTGCCAGCAGCTTAGATCCGGGGCAAGAGACCCAGTACTTC. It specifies CASSLDPGQETQYF.

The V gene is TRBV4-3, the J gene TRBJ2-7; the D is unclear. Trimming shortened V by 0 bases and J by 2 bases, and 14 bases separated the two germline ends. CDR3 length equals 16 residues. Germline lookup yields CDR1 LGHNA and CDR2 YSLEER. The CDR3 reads CASSQEAVNDAYEQYF. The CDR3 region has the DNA TGCGCCAGCAGCCAAGAGGCCGTTAATGATGCCTACGAGCAGTACTTC.

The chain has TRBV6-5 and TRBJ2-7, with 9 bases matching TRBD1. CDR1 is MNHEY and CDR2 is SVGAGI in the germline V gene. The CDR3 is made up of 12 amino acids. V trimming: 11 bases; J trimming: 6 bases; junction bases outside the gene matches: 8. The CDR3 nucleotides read TGTGCCTGCCGGACAGGGGATAGCGAGCAGTACTTC. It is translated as CACRTGDSEQYF.

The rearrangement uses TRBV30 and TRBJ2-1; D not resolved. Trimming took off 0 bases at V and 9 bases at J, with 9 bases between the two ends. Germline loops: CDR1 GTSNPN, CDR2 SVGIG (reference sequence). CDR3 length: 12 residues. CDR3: CAWSVTEAEQFF. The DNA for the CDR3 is TGTGCCTGGAGTGTAACCGAGGCTGAGCAGTTCTTC.

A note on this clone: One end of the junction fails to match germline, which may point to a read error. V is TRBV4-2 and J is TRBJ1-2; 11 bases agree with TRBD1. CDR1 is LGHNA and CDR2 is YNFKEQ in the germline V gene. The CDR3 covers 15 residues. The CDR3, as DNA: TGTGCCAGCAGCCAAGCCAGGACAGGGGGCCATGGCCACACCTTC. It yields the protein CASSQARTGGHGHTF.

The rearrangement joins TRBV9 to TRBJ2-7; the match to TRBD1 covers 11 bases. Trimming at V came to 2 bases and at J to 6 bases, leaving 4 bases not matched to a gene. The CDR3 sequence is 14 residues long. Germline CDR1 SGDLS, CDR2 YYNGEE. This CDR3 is CASSVDRGPAEQYF. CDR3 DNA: TGTGCCAGCAGCGTGGACAGGGGGCCCGCCGAGCAGTACTTC.

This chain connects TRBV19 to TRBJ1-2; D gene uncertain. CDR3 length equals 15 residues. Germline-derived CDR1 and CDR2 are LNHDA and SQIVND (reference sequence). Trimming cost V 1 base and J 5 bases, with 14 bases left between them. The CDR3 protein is CASSIVTDRGYGYTF. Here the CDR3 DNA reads TGTGCCAGTAGTATAGTTACAGACCGTGGATATGGCTACACCTTC.

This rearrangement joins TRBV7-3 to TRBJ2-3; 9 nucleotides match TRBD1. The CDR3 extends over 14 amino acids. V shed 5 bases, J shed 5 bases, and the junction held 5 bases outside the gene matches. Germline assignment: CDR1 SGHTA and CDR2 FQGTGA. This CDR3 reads CASSPGQGLDTQYF. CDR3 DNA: TGTGCCAGCAGCCCGGGACAGGGCTTAGATACGCAGTATTTT.

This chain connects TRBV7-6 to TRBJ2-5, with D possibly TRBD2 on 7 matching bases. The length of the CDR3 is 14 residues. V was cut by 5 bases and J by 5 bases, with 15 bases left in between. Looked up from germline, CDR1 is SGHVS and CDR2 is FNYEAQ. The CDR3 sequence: CASSLEGGRETQYF. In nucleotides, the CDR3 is TGTGCCAGCAGCCTCGAGGGGGGGCGGGAGACCCAGTACTTC.

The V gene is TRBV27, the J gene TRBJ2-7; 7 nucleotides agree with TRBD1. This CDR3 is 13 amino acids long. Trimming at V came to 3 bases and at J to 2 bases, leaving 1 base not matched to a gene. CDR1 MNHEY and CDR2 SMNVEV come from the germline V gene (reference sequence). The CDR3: CASSLTGTYEQYF. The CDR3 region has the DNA TGTGCCAGCAGTTTGACAGGGACCTACGAGCAGTACTTC.

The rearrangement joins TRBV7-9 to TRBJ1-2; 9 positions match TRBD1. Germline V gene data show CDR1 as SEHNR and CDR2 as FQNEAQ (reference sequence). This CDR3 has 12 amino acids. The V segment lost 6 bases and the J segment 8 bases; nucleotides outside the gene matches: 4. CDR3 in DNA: TGTGCCAGCAGACGGACAGGGGACGGCTACACCTTC. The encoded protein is CASRRTGDGYTF. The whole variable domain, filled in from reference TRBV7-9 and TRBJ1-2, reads DTGVSQNPRHKITKRGQNVTFRCDPISEHNRLYWYRQTLGQGPEFLTYFQNEAQLEKSRLLSDRFSAERPKGSFSTLEIQRTEQGDSAMYLCASRRTGDGYTFGSGTRLTVV.

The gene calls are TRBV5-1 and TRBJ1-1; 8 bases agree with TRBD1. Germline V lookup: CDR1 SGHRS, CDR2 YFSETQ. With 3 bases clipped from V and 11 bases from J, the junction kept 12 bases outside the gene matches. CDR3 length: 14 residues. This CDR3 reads CASSYGQGGRDAFF. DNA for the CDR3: TGCGCCAGCAGCTATGGACAGGGAGGTAGAGACGCTTTCTTT.

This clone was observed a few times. The CDR3 region is CASRVQGNQPQHF. Written as DNA, the CDR3 is TGTGCCAGTAGAGTACAGGGCAATCAGCCCCAGCATTTT. The rearrangement links TRBV19 to TRBJ1-5; a weak D match, TRBD1 (5 bases). Germline V gene lookup returns CDR1 LNHDA and CDR2 SQIVND (reference sequence). The CDR3 sequence is 13 residues long. V lost 6 bases to trimming and J lost 2 bases, with 8 bases between them.

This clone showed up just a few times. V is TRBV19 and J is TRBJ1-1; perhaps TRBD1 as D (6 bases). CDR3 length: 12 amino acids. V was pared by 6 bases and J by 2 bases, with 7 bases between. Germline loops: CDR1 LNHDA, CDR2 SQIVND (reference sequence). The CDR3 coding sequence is TGTGCCAGTAGCAGGGGAAACACTGAAGCTTTCTTT. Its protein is CASSRGNTEAFF.

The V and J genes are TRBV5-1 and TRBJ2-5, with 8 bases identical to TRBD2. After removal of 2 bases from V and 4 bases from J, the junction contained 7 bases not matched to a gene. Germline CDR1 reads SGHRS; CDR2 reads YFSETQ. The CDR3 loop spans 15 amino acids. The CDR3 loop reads CASSLSSAGAETQYF. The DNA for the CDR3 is TGCGCCAGCAGCTTATCCTCAGCGGGAGCAGAGACCCAGTACTTC.